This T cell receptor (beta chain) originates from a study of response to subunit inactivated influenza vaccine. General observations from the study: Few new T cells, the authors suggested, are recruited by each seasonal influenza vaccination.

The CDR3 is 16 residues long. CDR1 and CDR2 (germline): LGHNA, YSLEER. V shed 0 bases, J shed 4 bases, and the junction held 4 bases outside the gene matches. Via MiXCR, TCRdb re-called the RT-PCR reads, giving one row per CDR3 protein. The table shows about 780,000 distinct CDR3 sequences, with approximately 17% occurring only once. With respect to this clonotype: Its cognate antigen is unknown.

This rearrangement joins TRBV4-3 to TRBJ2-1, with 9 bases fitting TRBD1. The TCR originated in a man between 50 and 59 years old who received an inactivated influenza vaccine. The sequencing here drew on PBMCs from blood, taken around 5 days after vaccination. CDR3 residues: CASSQETGGGYNEQFF. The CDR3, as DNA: TGCGCCAGCAGCCAAGAAACAGGGGGCGGGTACAATGAGCAGTTCTTC.